This entry is about one TCR beta chain. This specimen comes from a study of CD8 T cells in ankylosing spondylitis. The V gene's germline CDR1 is GTSNPN and CDR2 SVGIG (reference sequence). The CDR3 has 13 residues. The germline V and J ends were trimmed by 3 bases and 4 bases, with 13 bases remaining between them. By quantitative 5'-RACE with molecular barcodes, the TCR beta libraries were made. TCRdb itself ran the 5' RACE reads through MiXCR, one entry per CDR3 protein. The sample has hundreds of thousands of distinct CDR3 sequences, 20% to 25% seen once. This chain joins TRBV30 and TRBJ2-7, with D unresolved. This TCR was recovered from a male donor with ankylosing spondylitis or in good health (not recorded which). The sequenced material came from blood, either unsorted or a sorted T cell fraction (not recorded which). The CDR3 loop reads CAWRMGLNYEQYF. The CDR3 bases are TGTGCCTGGAGGATGGGTCTCAATTACGAGCAGTACTTC. Looking up the rest from reference TRBV30 and TRBJ2-7 gives the full variable domain: SQTIHQWPATLVQPVGSPLSLECTVEGTSNPNLYWYRQAAGRGLQLLFYSVGIGQISSEVPQNLSASRPQDRQFILSSKKLLLSDSGFYLCAWRMGLNYEQYFGPGTRLTVT.